This T cell receptor beta chain was retrieved from a study of blood T cells in healthy people across ages. Whole-study findings and limits: Both higher diversity and more naive CD4+ cells marked long-lived donors when set against aged donors.

In germline, CDR1 is MDHEN, CDR2 SYDVKM. CDR3 length: 15 residues. Remarks on this clonotype: Its target is unknown. At one end the junction does not follow the germline gene, possibly because of a read error.

A second PCR of roughly 6 to 12 cycles used a sample-barcoded 5' primer and a J-beta primer mix. TCRdb re-analysed the 5' RACE reads in MiXCR, keeping a single row per CDR3 protein. The table has around 1,000,000 distinct CDR3 sequences, roughly 24% seen once. A further study also used this sample, focusing on T cells of mothers and their children.

The TCR originated in a girl aged 2-10 years in good health. Sequencing input: blood. The V and J genes are TRBV28 and TRBJ1-3; TRBD1 matches 7 bases. The CDR3 loop is CASSMGQHSGDTIYF. For the CDR3, the DNA is TGTGCCAGCAGCATGGGACAGCACTCTGGAGACACCATATATTTT.